These 8 T cell receptor beta chains were sequenced from one sample in a study of cytomegalovirus exposure and HLA in healthy donors. Primers included in the PCR were 60 Vbeta and 13 Jbeta primers. The repertoire was sequenced with immunoSEQ multiplex PCR; TCRdb's copy has only in-frame clones and lacks some. There are tens of thousands of clones in the sample; approximately 68% occur only once, and 5.9% lies in the top ten. The specimen was PBMCs. The receptors here all came from a boy younger than 18 in good health and CMV-seropositive.

V usage is TRBV7-9 and J usage is TRBJ2-1; the match to TRBD2 covers 12 bases. The germline V gene encodes CDR1 SEHNR and CDR2 FQNEAQ (reference sequence). The V segment lost 5 bases and the J segment 9 bases; nucleotides outside the gene matches: 8. The CDR3 has 15 residues. This CDR3 reads CASSKLAGGPTEQFF. In nucleotides, the CDR3 is TGTGCCAGCAGCAAACTAGCGGGGGGCCCAACTGAGCAGTTCTTC. Complete variable domain (other parts from reference TRBV7-9 and TRBJ2-1): DTGVSQNPRHKITKRGQNVTFRCDPISEHNRLYWYRQTLGQGPEFLTYFQNEAQLEKSRLLSDRFSAERPKGSFSTLEIQRTEQGDSAMYLCASSKLAGGPTEQFFGPGTRLTVL.

V and J are TRBV7-2 and TRBJ1-2; D unclear. CDR1 and CDR2 from the germline V gene are SGHTA and FQGNSA. Trimming cost V 5 bases and J 3 bases, with 10 bases left between them. This CDR3 contains 13 residues. The DNA for the CDR3 is TGTGCCAGCAGCCTGTTTATTGACTATGGCTACACCTTC. Translated, it gives CASSLFIDYGYTF.

This clone was seen only a few times. V gene TRBV7-9 combines with J gene TRBJ2-1, with TRBD1 matching over 7 bases. Germline values: CDR1 SEHNR, CDR2 FQNEAQ (reference sequence). The junction had 14 bases not matched to a gene; V was cut back by 11 bases and J by 7 bases. The CDR3 contains 14 residues. The CDR3 here is CAGTDRLIRNEQFF. The CDR3 bases are TGTGCCGGGACAGACAGGTTAATCAGGAATGAGCAGTTCTTC.

Note on this clone: Compared with germline, one end of the junction differs, possibly owing to a read error. The V call is TRBV25-1, the J call TRBJ1-2; TRBD1 aligns across 7 bases. Germline V gene sequence: CDR1 MGHDK, CDR2 SYGVNS. This CDR3 comprises 18 residues. The CDR3 DNA follows: TGTGCCAGCAGTGACCCAAGGGGACAGAAGGGTAGGGGGCATGGCTACCCCTTC. It yields the protein CASSDPRGQKGRGHGYPF.

This clone was picked up a small number of times. The V call is TRBV16, the J call TRBJ2-7; TRBD2 matches at 9 bases. Losses at the gene ends were 0 bases for V and 5 bases for J; bases not matched to a gene: 11. Germline CDR1 and CDR2: KGHSY and FQNENV. This CDR3 comprises 17 residues. Written as DNA, the CDR3 is TGTGCCAGCAGCCAATCGATGTTAGCGGGGGAGCCGGACGAGCAGTACTTC. Protein: CASSQSMLAGEPDEQYF.

This chain connects TRBV5-4 to TRBJ2-7, with a possible D match to TRBD2 (6 bases). This CDR3 spans 13 amino acids. The V end was cut by 4 bases, the J end by 2 bases, with 10 bases between. Per the germline V gene, CDR1 is SGHNT and CDR2 is YYREEE (reference sequence). The CDR3 coding sequence is TGTGCCAGCAGCGGACGGACTACCTACGAGCAGTACTTC. Translation gives CASSGRTTYEQYF.

V gene TRBV29-1 combines with J gene TRBJ1-2; D is undetermined. The CDR3 is 14 amino acids. With 1 base removed from V and 5 bases from J, the gap between germline ends came to 14 bases. Germline-derived CDR1 and CDR2 are SQVTM and ANQGSEA. CDR3 coding DNA: TGCAGCGTTGAAGGGACTCAAGACGGATATGGCTACACCTTC. This gives the protein CSVEGTQDGYGYTF.

The J gene is TRBJ1-1, the V gene TRBV10-2; 9 nucleotides line up with TRBD1. Germline CDR1 and CDR2: WSHSY and SAAADI. This CDR3 spans 13 amino acids. The V segment lost 6 bases and the J segment 1 base; nucleotides outside the gene matches: 0. This chain's CDR3 is CASRGQGNTEAFF. CDR3 nucleotides: TGCGCCAGCAGGGGACAGGGGAACACTGAAGCTTTCTTT.